The next 23 T cell receptor beta chains were all read from a single sample in a study of blood T cell repertoires in COVID-19. The data were produced by immunoSEQ multiplex PCR, yet TCRdb's version contains in-frame clones alone and is incomplete. The sample holds fewer than 250,000 clones; over 80% are singletons and the top ten take over 0.75%. Specimen: PBMCs or T cells enriched from blood (not recorded which). These receptors all come from a man aged 45 to 65 who had been exposed to COVID-19.

V is TRBV18 and J is TRBJ1-4; possible D gene TRBD1, 5 bases. Germline CDR1 KGHSH, CDR2 LQKENI. The V end lost 4 bases, the J end lost 0 bases, and 15 bases lay between the germline ends. The CDR3 spans 17 residues. The CDR3 loop reads CASSLTTVLATNEKLFF. CDR3 DNA sequence: TGTGCCAGCTCACTCACGACAGTGTTAGCAACTAATGAAAAACTGTTTTTT.

J is TRBJ2-1 and V is TRBV5-4; 7 bases are shared with TRBD1. The CDR3 covers 14 residues. With V trimmed by 3 bases and J by 4 bases, 4 bases remained unmatched. Germline CDR1 and CDR2: SGHNT and YYREEE (reference sequence). CDR3 DNA: TGTGCCAGCAGCTCCGGACAGGATTACAATGAGCAGTTCTTC. This encodes CASSSGQDYNEQFF.

This chain joins TRBV23-1 and TRBJ2-7; 8 nucleotides match TRBD2. TRBV23-1 is reported as an ORF; its role is uncertain. There are 18 residues in the CDR3. V dropped 0 bases and J dropped 7; count of bases not matched to a gene: 17. This chain's CDR3 is CASSQSSGSGSCPWEQYV. Written as DNA, the CDR3 is TGCGCCAGCAGTCAATCGAGCGGCAGCGGGAGTTGCCCCTGGGAGCAGTACGTC.

J is TRBJ1-1 and V is TRBV29-1; tentative D call: TRBD1 (5 bases). The germline V gene encodes CDR1 SQVTM and CDR2 ANQGSEA. There are 13 residues in the CDR3. V was pared by 4 bases and J by 0 bases, with 9 bases between. CDR3 bases: TGCAGCGTTGGAAAGGGGATGAACACTGAAGCTTTCTTT. It codes for CSVGKGMNTEAFF. Based on the CDR3 plus reference TRBV29-1 and TRBJ1-1, the full variable domain is SAVISQKPSRDICQRGTSLTIQCQVDSQVTMMFWYRQQPGQSLTLIATANQGSEATYESGFVIDKFPISRPNLTFSTLTVSNMSPEDSSIYLCSVGKGMNTEAFFGQGTRLTVV.

The chain recombines TRBV7-8 with TRBJ2-3; 12 positions match TRBD2. The CDR3 is made up of 19 amino acids. The germline V gene has CDR1 SGHVS and CDR2 FQNEAQ. V shed 2 bases, J shed 4 bases, and the junction held 13 bases outside the gene matches. Here the CDR3 DNA reads TGTGCCAGCAGCTTACCCCTAGGGGCTAGCGGGAGGGCTGCAGATACGCAGTATTTT. Translating it yields CASSLPLGASGRAADTQYF.

The chain links TRBV7-9 to TRBJ2-1, with 12 bases fitting TRBD1. Germline CDR1 and CDR2: SEHNR and FQNEAQ (reference sequence). This CDR3 has 15 residues. The J segment lost 8 bases and the V segment lost 5 bases, leaving 7 bases of the junction unmatched. The CDR3 DNA is TGTGCCAGCAGCGACTTCCGGGACAGGGGGCATGAGCAGTTCTTC. Protein: CASSDFRDRGHEQFF. The variable domain in full, with the rest retrieved from reference TRBV7-9 and TRBJ2-1, is DTGVSQNPRHKITKRGQNVTFRCDPISEHNRLYWYRQTLGQGPEFLTYFQNEAQLEKSRLLSDRFSAERPKGSFSTLEIQRTEQGDSAMYLCASSDFRDRGHEQFFGPGTRLTVL.

CDR3 sequence (DNA): TGTGCCAGCAGCAGCAGGGGGAGGAATGAAAAACTGTTTTTT. Translation: CASSSRGRNEKLFF. The chain joins TRBV13 to TRBJ1-4; TRBD1 matches 7 bases. This CDR3 region has 14 residues. The V and J ends lost 5 bases and 5 bases, in that order; junction bases with no gene match: 5. The germline CDR1 and CDR2 sequences are PRHDT and FYEKMQ (reference sequence).

In this sample, this clone turned up once. The chain is built from TRBV18 and TRBJ1-5, with 10 nucleotides matching TRBD1. There are 20 residues in the CDR3. V gave up 6 bases and J gave up 2 bases; unmatched junction bases: 19. CDR1 is KGHSH, CDR2 LQKENI, per germline. The chain's CDR3 is CASSPPSRDRGKYGNQPQHF. CDR3 in DNA: TGTGCCAGCTCTCCGCCATCCCGGGACAGGGGCAAATATGGCAATCAGCCCCAGCATTTT.

The chain uses TRBV11-2 and TRBJ1-1; possibly TRBD1 for D (6 bases). Trimming removed 3 bases at V and 0 bases at J, with 14 bases between. CDR1 and CDR2 from the germline V gene are SGHAT and FQNNGV. The CDR3 extends over 16 amino acids. CDR3 amino acids: CASSLYRETVNTEAFF. DNA for the CDR3: TGTGCCAGCAGCTTGTACAGGGAGACAGTGAACACTGAAGCTTTCTTT.

The genes are TRBV24-1 and TRBJ2-1, with 8 bases fitting TRBD2. The CDR3 spans 16 residues. With 2 bases clipped from V and 6 bases from J, the junction kept 8 bases outside the gene matches. Germline V gene lookup returns CDR1 KGHDR and CDR2 SFDVKD. CDR3 bases: TGTGCCACCAGTGATTACCCGGGAGGGTATAGCAATGAGCAGTTCTTC. Translating gives CATSDYPGGYSNEQFF.

Here the CDR3 reads CASSLLTGGIYEQYF. In DNA form, the CDR3 reads TGTGCCAGCAGTTTACTGACAGGGGGCATCTACGAGCAGTACTTC. The chain carries TRBV28 and TRBJ2-7; TRBD1 matches at 10 bases. The CDR3 contains 15 residues. CDR1 and CDR2 from the germline V gene are MDHEN and SYDVKM. J lost 3 bases, V lost 2 bases, and 4 bases had no gene match. The whole variable domain, filled in from reference TRBV28 and TRBJ2-7, reads DVKVTQSSRYLVKRTGEKVFLECVQDMDHENMFWYRQDPGLGLRLIYFSYDVKMKEKGDIPEGYSVSREKKERFSLILESASTNQTSMYLCASSLLTGGIYEQYFGPGTRLTVT.

This chain joins TRBV6-5 and TRBJ1-3; tentative D call: TRBD1 (5 bases). The CDR3 spans 14 residues. Deletions cut 9 bases from V and 4 bases from J, with 16 bases between. Per germline, CDR1 MNHEY and CDR2 SVGAGI. The CDR3 coding sequence is TGTGCCAGTAACGACGGGACTCCCGGAAACACCATATATTTT. Its protein product is CASNDGTPGNTIYF.

J is TRBJ2-5 and V is TRBV5-1, with 8 bases lining up with TRBD1. Germline CDR1 reads SGHRS; CDR2 reads YFSETQ. The CDR3 length is 13 residues. V lost 6 bases, J lost 7 bases, and 8 bases stayed unmatched. CDR3 nucleotides: TGCGCCAGCACAGGCGGACAGGGAGGGACCCAGTACTTC. Amino acid sequence: CASTGGQGGTQYF.

This clone was counted a single time. The chain employs TRBV18 and TRBJ1-4; 7 bases line up with TRBD1. This CDR3 region has 16 residues. In germline, CDR1 is KGHSH, CDR2 LQKENI. V trimming: 4 bases; J trimming: 3 bases; junction bases outside the gene matches: 8. The CDR3 protein is CASSLNTGTANEKLFF. In nucleotides, the CDR3 is TGTGCCAGCTCACTAAATACCGGGACAGCTAATGAAAAACTGTTTTTT. The entire variable domain, with the rest obtained from reference TRBV18 and TRBJ1-4, is as follows: NAGVMQNPRHLVRRRGQEARLRCSPMKGHSHVYWYRQLPEEGLKFMVYLQKENIIDESGMPKERFSAEFPKEGPSILRIQQVVRGDSAAYFCASSLNTGTANEKLFFGSGTQLSVL.

The count of this clone is one. This chain connects TRBV2 to TRBJ2-1; 10 nucleotides line up with TRBD2. J lost 0 bases, V lost 4 bases, and 0 bases had no gene match. The germline V gene has CDR1 SNHLY and CDR2 FYNNEI. The CDR3 sequence is 15 residues long. The CDR3 DNA reads TGTGCCAGCAGTGCTAGCGGGAGCTCCTACAATGAGCAGTTCTTC. Protein product: CASSASGSSYNEQFF.

V and J are TRBV9 and TRBJ2-1; TRBD1 might be the D (7 bases). Germline assignment: CDR1 SGDLS and CDR2 YYNGEE. This CDR3 has 18 amino acids. V was pared by 0 bases and J by 3 bases, with 19 bases between. The CDR3 bases are TGTGCCAGCAGCGTAGGGGTCCGGACAGGAGGGGTCTACAATGAGCAGTTCTTC. Protein sequence: CASSVGVRTGGVYNEQFF.

The gene calls are TRBV6-5 and TRBJ2-1; D gene uncertain. CDR1 MNHEY and CDR2 SVGAGI come from the germline V gene. Between the trimmed V and J ends, which lost 0 bases and 4 bases, there was a span of 10 bases. This CDR3 has 15 residues. CDR3 sequence reads: CASSYSGLVYNEQFF. CDR3 DNA sequence: TGTGCCAGCAGTTACTCGGGCCTGGTATACAATGAGCAGTTCTTC.

This chain connects TRBV5-6 to TRBJ2-7; 9 nucleotides match TRBD1. Germline CDR1 SGHDT, CDR2 YYEEEE. The CDR3 has 16 residues. V lost 1 base to trimming and J lost 3 bases; unmatched junction nucleotides: 8. CDR3 sequence reads: CASSLYPGQGVYEQYF. The CDR3 bases are TGTGCCAGCAGCTTGTACCCGGGACAGGGAGTCTACGAGCAGTACTTC.

The chain recombines TRBV5-1 with TRBJ2-1; 15 nucleotides align to TRBD2. V trimming: 3 bases; J trimming: 7 bases; junction bases outside the gene matches: 5. Per the germline V gene, CDR1 is SGHRS and CDR2 is YFSETQ. CDR3 length equals 16 residues. CDR3 region: CASSSQGLAGGNEQFF. The DNA for the CDR3 is TGCGCCAGCAGCTCCCAGGGACTAGCGGGAGGAAATGAGCAGTTCTTC.

This clone was seen a few times. This chain connects TRBV18 to TRBJ1-1, with D possibly being TRBD1 (6 bases). Per the germline V gene, CDR1 is KGHSH and CDR2 is LQKENI. This CDR3 contains 16 residues. V was pared by 3 bases and J by 1 base, with 15 bases between. CDR3 coding DNA: TGTGCCAGCTCACCGATACAGGGTCGAAGGAACACTGAAGCTTTCTTT. This translates into CASSPIQGRRNTEAFF.

The chain carries TRBV5-1 and TRBJ2-5, with TRBD2 as a possible D gene (6 bases). The V end lost 7 bases, the J end lost 7 bases, and 20 bases lay between the germline ends. CDR1 SGHRS and CDR2 YFSETQ come from the germline V gene. This CDR3 has 14 amino acids. The CDR3 loop is CASFAAGSQGTQYF. CDR3 DNA: TGCGCCAGCTTCGCTGCGGGGTCCCAGGGGACCCAGTACTTC.

The CDR3 coding sequence is TGTGCCAGCAGGTACCCACGGGTTCAGCCCCAGCATTTT. It is translated as CASRYPRVQPQHF. The rearrangement uses TRBV7-9 and TRBJ1-5, with D uncertain. The CDR3 covers 13 residues. V dropped 6 bases and J dropped 6 bases, with 12 bases sitting between them. The germline CDR1 and CDR2 sequences are SEHNR and FQNEAQ (reference sequence).

This clone has just one count. J is TRBJ2-2 and V is TRBV15, with 9 bases aligning to TRBD2. CDR1 LNHNV and CDR2 YYDKDF come from the germline V gene (reference sequence). There are 16 residues in the CDR3. The trim removed 0 bases at V and 1 base at J, leaving 0 bases unmatched. The chain's CDR3 is CATSRETSGNTGELFF. CDR3 nucleotides: TGTGCCACCAGCAGAGAGACTAGCGGGAACACCGGGGAGCTGTTTTTT.